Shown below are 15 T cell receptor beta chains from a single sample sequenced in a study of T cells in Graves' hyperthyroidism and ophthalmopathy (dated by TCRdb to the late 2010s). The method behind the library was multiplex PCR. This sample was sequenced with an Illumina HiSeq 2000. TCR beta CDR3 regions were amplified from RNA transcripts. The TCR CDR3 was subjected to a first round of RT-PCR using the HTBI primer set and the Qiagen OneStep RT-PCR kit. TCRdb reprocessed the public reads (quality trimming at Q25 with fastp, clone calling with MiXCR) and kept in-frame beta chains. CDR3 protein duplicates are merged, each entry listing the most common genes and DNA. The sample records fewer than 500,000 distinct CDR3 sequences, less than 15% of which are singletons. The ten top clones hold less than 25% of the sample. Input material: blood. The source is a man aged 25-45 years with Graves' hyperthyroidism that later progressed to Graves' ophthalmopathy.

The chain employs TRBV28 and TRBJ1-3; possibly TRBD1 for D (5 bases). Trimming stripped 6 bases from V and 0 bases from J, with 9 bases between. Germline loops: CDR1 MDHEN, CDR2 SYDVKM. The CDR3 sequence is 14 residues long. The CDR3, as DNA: TGTGCCAGCAGAGACAGTTACTCTGGAAACACCATATATTTT. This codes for CASRDSYSGNTIYF. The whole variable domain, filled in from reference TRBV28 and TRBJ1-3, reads DVKVTQSSRYLVKRTGEKVFLECVQDMDHENMFWYRQDPGLGLRLIYFSYDVKMKEKGDIPEGYSVSREKKERFSLILESASTNQTSMYLCASRDSYSGNTIYFGEGSWLTVV.

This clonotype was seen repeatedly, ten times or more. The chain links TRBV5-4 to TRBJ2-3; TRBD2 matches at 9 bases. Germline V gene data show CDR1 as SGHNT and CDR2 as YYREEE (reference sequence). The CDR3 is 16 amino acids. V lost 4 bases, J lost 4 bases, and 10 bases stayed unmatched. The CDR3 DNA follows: TGTGCCAGCAGCCCTGATCTGCGGGGGGGGGCAGATACGCAGTATTTT. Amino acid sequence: CASSPDLRGGADTQYF.

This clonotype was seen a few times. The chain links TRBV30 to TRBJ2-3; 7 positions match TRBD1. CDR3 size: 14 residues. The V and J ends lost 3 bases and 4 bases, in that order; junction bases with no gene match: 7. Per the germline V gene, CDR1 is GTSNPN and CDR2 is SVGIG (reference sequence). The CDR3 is CAWSHRGSADTQYF. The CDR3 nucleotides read TGTGCCTGGAGCCACAGGGGCAGCGCAGATACGCAGTATTTT.

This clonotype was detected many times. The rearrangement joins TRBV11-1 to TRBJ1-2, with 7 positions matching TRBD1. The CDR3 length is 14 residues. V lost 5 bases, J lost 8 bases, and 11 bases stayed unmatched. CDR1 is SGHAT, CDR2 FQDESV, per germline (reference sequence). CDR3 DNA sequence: TGTGCCAGCAGCCCGAGGACAGGAGGTGGCGGCTACACCTTC. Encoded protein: CASSPRTGGGGYTF. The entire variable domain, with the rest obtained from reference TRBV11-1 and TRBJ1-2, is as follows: EAEVAQSPRYKITEKSQAVAFWCDPISGHATLYWYRQILGQGPELLVQFQDESVVDDSQLPKDRFSAERLKGVDSTLKIQPAELGDSAMYLCASSPRTGGGGYTFGSGTRLTVV.

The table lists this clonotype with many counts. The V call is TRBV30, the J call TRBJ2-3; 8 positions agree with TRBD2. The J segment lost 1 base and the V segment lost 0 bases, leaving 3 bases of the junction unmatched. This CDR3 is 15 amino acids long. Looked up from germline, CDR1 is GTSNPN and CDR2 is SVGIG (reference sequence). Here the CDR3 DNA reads TGTGCCTGGAGTGTAGCGGGGGTCGGCACAGATACGCAGTATTTT. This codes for CAWSVAGVGTDTQYF.

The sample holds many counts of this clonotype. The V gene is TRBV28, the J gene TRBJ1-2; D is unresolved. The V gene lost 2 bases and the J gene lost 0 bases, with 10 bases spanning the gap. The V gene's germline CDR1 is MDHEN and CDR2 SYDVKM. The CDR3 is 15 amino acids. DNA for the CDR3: TGTGCCAGCAGTTTAGTGGGGTCGGCTAACTATGGCTACACCTTC. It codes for CASSLVGSANYGYTF.

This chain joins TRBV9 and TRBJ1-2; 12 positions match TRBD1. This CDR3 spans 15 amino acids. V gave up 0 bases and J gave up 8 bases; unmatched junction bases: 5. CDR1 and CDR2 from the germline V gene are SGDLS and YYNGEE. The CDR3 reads CASSVGGQGAEGYTF. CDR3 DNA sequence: TGTGCCAGCAGCGTAGGGGGACAGGGGGCGGAGGGCTACACCTTC.

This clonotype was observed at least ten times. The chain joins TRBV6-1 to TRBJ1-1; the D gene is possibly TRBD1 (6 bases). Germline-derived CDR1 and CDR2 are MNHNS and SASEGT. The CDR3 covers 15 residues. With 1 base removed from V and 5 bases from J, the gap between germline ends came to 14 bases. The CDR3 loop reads CASSEGEGGYTEAFF. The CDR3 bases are TGTGCCAGCAGTGAAGGCGAAGGGGGATATACTGAAGCTTTCTTT.

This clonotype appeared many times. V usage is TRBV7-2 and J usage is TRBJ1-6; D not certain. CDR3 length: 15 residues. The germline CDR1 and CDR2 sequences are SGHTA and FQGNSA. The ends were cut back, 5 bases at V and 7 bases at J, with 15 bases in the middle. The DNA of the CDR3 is TGTGCCAGCAGCCCCCCTCGGCGGCCCAATTCACCCCTCCACTTT. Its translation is CASSPPRRPNSPLHF.

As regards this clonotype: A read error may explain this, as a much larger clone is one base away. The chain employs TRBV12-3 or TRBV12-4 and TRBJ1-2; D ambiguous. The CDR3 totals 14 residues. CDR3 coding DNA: TGTGTCAGCAGTTTGAGGATTTCTAACTATGGCTACACCTTC. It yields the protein CVSSLRISNYGYTF.

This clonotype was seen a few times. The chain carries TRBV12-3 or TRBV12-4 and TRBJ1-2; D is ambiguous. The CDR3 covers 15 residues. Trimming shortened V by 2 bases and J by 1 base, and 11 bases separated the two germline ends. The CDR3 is CASSLHRTLNYGYTF. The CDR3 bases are TGTGCCAGCAGTTTACACAGAACCCTTAACTATGGCTACACCTTC.

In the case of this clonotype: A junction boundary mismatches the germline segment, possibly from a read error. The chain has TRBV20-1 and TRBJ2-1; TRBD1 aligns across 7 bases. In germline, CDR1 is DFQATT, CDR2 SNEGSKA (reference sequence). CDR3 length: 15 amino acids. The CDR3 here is CSAGDRGGPYNEQFF. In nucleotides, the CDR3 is TGCAGTGCTGGAGATCGAGGGGGCCCCTACAATGAGCAGTTCTTC.

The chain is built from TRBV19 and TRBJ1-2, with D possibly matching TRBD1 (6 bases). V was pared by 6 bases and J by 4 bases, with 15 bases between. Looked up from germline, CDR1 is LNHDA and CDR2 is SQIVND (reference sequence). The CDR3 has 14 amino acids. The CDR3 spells CASRETDRSYGYTF. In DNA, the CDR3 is TGTGCCAGTAGGGAAACGGACAGAAGCTATGGCTACACCTTC.

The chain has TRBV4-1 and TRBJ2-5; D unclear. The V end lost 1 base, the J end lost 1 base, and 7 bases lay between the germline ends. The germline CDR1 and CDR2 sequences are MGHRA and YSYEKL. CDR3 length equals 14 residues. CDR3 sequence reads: CASSQARTQETQYF. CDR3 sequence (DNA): TGCGCCAGCAGCCAAGCTAGGACCCAAGAGACCCAGTACTTC.

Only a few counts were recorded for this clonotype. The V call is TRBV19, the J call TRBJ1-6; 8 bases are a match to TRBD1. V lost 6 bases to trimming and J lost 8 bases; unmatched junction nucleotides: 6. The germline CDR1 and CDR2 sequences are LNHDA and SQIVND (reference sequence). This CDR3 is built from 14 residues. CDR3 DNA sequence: TGTGCCAGTAGCGACAGGGGCGCGCATTCACCCCTCCACTTT. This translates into CASSDRGAHSPLHF.